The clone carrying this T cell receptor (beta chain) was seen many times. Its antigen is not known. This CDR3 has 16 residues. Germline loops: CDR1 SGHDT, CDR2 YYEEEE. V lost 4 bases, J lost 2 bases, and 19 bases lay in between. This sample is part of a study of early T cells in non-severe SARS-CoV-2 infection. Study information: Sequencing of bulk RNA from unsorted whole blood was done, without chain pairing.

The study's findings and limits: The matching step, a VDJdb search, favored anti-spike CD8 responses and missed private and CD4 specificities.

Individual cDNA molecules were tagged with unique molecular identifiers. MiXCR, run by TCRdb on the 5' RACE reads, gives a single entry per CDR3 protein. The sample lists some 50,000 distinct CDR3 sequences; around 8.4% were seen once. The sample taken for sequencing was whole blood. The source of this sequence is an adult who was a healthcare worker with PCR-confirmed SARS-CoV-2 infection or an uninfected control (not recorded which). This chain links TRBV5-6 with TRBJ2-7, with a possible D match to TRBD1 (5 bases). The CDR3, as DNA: TGTGCCAGCAGCGTCACCTCTACAGGACGGGCCTACGAGCAGTACTTC. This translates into CASSVTSTGRAYEQYF. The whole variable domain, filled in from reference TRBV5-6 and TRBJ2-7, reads DAGVTQSPTHLIKTRGQQVTLRCSPKSGHDTVSWYQQALGQGPQFIFQYYEEEERQRGNFPDRFSGHQFPNYSSELNVNALLLGDSALYLCASSVTSTGRAYEQYFGPGTRLTVT.